What follows describes a single T cell receptor beta chain. It lacks a known antigen. There are no base qualities to consult, and no much larger clone falls within one base. Per the germline V gene, MNHEY is the CDR1 and SVGAGI is the CDR2. V ends up 9 bases short and J 14 bases short, with an unmatched junction base count of 19. The CDR3 goes from the cysteine to the phenylalanine over 15 residues. Kept here is only the CDR3 DNA, which spans 45 bases and is read in frame from base 1. This sample is part of a study of blood T cell repertoires in COVID-19 (dated by TCRdb to the early 2020s). Notes on the research overall: Samples from collaborators originated in the United States, Italy and Spain and spanned both the acute and convalescent phases of COVID-19. Sample metadata almost always included a de-identified subject ID, COVID-19 status, age in years and sex. The samples were drawn from two sources: the first 160 participants of the ongoing ImmuneRACE study, and about 1,300 subjects contributed by 6 global collaborators. The repertoires were released in a freely available public database meant as a resource for research on the immune response to SARS-CoV-2. The dataset comprised deeply sampled blood TCRbeta repertoires from subjects exposed to, actively infected with, or recovered from COVID-19. Where available, HLA class I and class II types were taken from metadata supplied by the sample provider and were not determined by assay-based typing. The material from the prospective study consisted of cDNA or gDNA derived from T cells, B-cell-depleted T cells, or PBMCs. The investigation overall reported the following: The amount of clinical and demographic metadata varied by source and participant and was provided uncurated.

Whole blood was collected in K2EDTA tubes by collaborating institutions according to the institutions' own protocols. For TCRbeta analysis, collaborators shipped samples in one of three forms: frozen whole blood, isolated PBMCs, or DNA extracted from either of those sample types. TCRbeta CDR3 regions were amplified from genomic DNA by means of the immunoSEQ Assay, a bias-controlled multiplex PCR. The authors' pipeline ran thus. The number of nucleated cells in each sample was estimated from the amplification of reference gene primers within the assay. To quantify the absolute abundance of each unique TCRbeta CDR3 rearrangement, sequence reads were collapsed and filtered. For each sample, productive Simpson clonality was calculated by taking the square root of Simpson's diversity index across productive rearrangements. The clones in this table, taken by TCRdb from immuneACCESS, are in-frame only. Not every clone is retained; where verified, under half of the shortfall comes from an unresolved V gene, and the cause of the rest is unknown. D and trimming were read from the DNA, whereas the V and J calls and clone size are those reported in that table. Counted in this sample were 300,000 to 450,000 clones; around 84% of them appeared once. Under 4% of the sample lies in the top ten.

The sample consisted of peripheral blood. The clonotype comes from a woman between 18 and 29 years old with acute or convalescent COVID-19. The chain is assembled from TRBV6-5 and TRBJ1-6; TRBD1 aligns with 7 central bases. CDR3 reads: CASSTRDSDFLTLHF. The DNA sequence is given as TGTGCCAGTTCAACCCGGGACAGCGATTTTTTGACCCTCCACTTT.